The clone carrying this T cell receptor (beta chain) was seen only a few times. Its antigen is still unknown. The authors incorporated unique molecular identifiers into the TCR beta cDNA libraries. A population of about 0.9 to 10 million T cells gave rise to 400,000 to 550,000 cDNA molecules. TCRdb processed the PCR reads anew with MiXCR; each CDR3 protein has one entry. The data hold about half a million distinct CDR3 sequences, with 30% to 40% observed a single time. The record originates from a study of post-analysis software for immune sequencing data. Study as a whole: The study covered relapsing-remitting, secondary progressive and progressive-relapsing courses of multiple sclerosis. Regarding the study as a whole: The F measure placed samples prepared in the same batch into strongly shared clusters. Patients with multiple sclerosis recorded significantly lower normalized Chao1 diversity than controls, the study found. Patients used roughly five TRBV segments, including TRBV5-6, TRBV5-1 and TRBV20-1, more often than controls.

Germline V lookup: CDR1 SQVTM, CDR2 ANQGSEA. The CDR3 runs to 10 residues. Trimming removed 3 bases at V and 9 bases at J, with 9 bases between. The material sequenced was blood. The rearrangement joins TRBV29-1 to TRBJ2-7; D is perhaps TRBD2 (5 bases). The TCR originated in a girl aged 2 to 17 with multiple sclerosis. DNA of the CDR3: TGCAGCGTTGAGGAGGCTGGGCAGTACTTC. Translation gives CSVEEAGQYF.